The clone carrying this T cell receptor beta chain appeared a few times. The antigen is unknown. The CDR3 goes on 3 residues after the read ends, and that part is filled in from the germline J gene. V trimming: 8 bases; J trimming: 9 bases; junction bases outside the gene matches: 3. The CDR3 extends over 11 amino acids. Germline V gene data show CDR1 as LNHDA and CDR2 as SQIVND (reference sequence). TCRdb's table, derived via immunoSEQ multiplex PCR, lists solely in-frame clones and lacks some. The sample includes 30,000 to 40,000 clones, none of them occurring once. This specimen comes from a study of T cell clonality in common variable immunodeficiency. Overall study results and limits: Fewer deletions and N-nucleotide insertions were reportedly seen in common variable immunodeficiency TCR beta sequences. CVID subjects showed higher TCRbeta clonality than healthy controls.

For at least one year, all CVID subjects received replacement immunoglobulin. Source material: peripheral blood mononuclear cells. The chain couples TRBV19 to TRBJ2-1, with TRBD2 matching over 8 bases. This clonotype originated in a human donor with common variable immunodeficiency. CDR3 sequence: CASRGGGEQFF. The CDR3 bases that were read are TGTGCCAGTCGGGGGGGCGGTGAG.